Here is one T cell receptor (beta chain) with its context. This sample was taken from a study of T cell changes during pregnancy in multiple sclerosis. With 9 bases clipped from V and 4 bases from J, the junction kept 9 bases outside the gene matches. CDR1 MNHEY and CDR2 SVGAGI come from the germline V gene. This CDR3 contains 14 residues. The method was immunoSEQ multiplex PCR; TCRdb's version includes in-frame clones alone and lacks a portion of them. The sample holds some 43,000 clones, 94% seen once. The chain recombines TRBV6-5 with TRBJ1-5; 7 nucleotides align to TRBD1. The sample was CD8+ T cells from peripheral blood mononuclear cells, taken in the third trimester of pregnancy. The sequence was collected from a female donor with multiple sclerosis, enrolled in a pregnancy study. CDR3 DNA: TGTGCCAGACCGGAGGACAGGAGAAATCAGCCCCAGCATTTT. The encoded protein is CARPEDRRNQPQHF.